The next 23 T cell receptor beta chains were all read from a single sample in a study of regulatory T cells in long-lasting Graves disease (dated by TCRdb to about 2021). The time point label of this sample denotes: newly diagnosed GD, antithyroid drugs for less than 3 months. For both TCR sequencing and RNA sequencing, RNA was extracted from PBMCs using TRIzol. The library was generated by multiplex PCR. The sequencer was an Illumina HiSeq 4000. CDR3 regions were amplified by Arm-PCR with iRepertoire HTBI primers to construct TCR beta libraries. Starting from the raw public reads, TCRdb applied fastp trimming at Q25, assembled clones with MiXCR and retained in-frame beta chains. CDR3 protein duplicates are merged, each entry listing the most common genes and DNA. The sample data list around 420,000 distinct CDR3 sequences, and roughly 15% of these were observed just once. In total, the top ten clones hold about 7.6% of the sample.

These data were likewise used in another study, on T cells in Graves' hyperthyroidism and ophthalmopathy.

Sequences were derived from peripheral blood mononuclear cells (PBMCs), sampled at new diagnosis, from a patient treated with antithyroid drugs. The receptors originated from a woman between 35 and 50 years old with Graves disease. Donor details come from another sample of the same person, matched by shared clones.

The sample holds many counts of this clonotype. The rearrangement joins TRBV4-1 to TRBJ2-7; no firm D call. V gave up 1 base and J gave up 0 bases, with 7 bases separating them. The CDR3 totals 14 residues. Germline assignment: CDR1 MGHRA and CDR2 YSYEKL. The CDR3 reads CASSQGTSSYEQYF. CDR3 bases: TGCGCCAGCAGCCAAGGGACCTCCTCCTACGAGCAGTACTTC.

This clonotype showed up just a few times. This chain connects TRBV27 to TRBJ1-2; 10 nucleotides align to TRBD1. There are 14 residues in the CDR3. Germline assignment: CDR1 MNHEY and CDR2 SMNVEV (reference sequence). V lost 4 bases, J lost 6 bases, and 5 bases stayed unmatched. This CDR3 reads CASSSAGTGDGYTF. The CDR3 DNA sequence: TGTGCCAGCAGTTCCGCCGGGACAGGGGATGGCTACACCTTC.

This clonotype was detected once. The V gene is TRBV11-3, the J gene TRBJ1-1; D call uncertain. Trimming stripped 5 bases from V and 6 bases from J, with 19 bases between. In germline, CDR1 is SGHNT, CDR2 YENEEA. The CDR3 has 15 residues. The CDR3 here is CASSQDIRSVSEAFF. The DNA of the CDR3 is TGTGCCAGCAGCCAAGATATTCGGTCTGTGTCTGAAGCTTTCTTT.

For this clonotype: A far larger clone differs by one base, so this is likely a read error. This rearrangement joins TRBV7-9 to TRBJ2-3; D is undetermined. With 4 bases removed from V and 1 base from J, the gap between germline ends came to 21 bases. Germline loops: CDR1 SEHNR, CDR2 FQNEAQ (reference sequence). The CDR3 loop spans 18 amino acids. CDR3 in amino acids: CASSSSNPSVGGTDTQYF. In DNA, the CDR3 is TGTGCCAGCAGCTCAAGTAACCCCTCAGTCGGTGGCACAGATACGCAGTATTTT. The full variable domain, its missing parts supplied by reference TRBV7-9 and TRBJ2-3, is DTGVSQNPRHKITKRGQNVTFRCDPISEHNRLYWYRQTLGQGPEFLTYFQNEAQLEKSRLLSDRFSAERPKGSFSTLEIQRTEQGDSAMYLCASSSSNPSVGGTDTQYFGPGTRLTVL.

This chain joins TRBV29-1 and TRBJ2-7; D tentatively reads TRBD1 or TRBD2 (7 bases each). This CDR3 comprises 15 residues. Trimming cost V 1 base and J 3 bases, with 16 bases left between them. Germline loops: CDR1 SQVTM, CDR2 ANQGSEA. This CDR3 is CSVEGEGAAGYEQYF. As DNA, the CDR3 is TGCAGCGTTGAAGGGGAGGGGGCGGCGGGCTACGAGCAGTACTTC.

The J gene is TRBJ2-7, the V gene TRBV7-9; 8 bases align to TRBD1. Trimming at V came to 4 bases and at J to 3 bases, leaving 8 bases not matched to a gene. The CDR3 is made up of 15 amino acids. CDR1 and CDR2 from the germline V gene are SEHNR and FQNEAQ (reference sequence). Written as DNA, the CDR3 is TGTGCCAGCAGCTCAGGGGGGACAGGTCTCTACGAGCAGTACTTC. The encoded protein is CASSSGGTGLYEQYF.

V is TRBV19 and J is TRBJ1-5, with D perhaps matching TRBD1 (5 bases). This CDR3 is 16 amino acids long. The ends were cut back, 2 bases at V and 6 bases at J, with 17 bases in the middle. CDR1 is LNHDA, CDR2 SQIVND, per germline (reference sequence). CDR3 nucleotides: TGTGCCAGTAGTATACGGACGGGGACGGTGTCTCAGCCCCAGCATTTT. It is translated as CASSIRTGTVSQPQHF. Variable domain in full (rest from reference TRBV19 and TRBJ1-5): DGGITQSPKYLFRKEGQNVTLSCEQNLNHDAMYWYRQDPGQGLRLIYYSQIVNDFQKGDIAEGYSVSREKKESFPLTVTSAQKNPTAFYLCASSIRTGTVSQPQHFGDGTRLSIL.

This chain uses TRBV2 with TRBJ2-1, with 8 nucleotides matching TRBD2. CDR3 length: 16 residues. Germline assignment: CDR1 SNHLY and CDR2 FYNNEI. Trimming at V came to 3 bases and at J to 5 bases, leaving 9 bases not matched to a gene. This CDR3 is CASSDSGASGHNEQFF. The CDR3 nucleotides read TGTGCCAGCAGTGATTCCGGGGCTAGCGGGCACAATGAGCAGTTCTTC.

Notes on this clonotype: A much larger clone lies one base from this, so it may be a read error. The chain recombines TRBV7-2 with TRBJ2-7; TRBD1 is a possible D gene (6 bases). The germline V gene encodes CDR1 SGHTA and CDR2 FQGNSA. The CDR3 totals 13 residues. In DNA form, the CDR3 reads TGTGCCAGCGGCTTAAGGGGGTCCTACGAGCAGTACTTC. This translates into CASGLRGSYEQYF.

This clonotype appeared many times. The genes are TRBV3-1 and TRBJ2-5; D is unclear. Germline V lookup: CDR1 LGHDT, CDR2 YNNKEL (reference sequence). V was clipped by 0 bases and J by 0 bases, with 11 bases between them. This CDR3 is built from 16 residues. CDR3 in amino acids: CASSQDFKGHQETQYF. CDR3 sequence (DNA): TGTGCCAGCAGCCAAGATTTCAAGGGCCACCAAGAGACCCAGTACTTC.

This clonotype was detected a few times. The CDR3 nucleotides are TGTGCCAGCTCAATGCACTCGGGTAGTGAAACCTCCTACGAGCAGTACTTC. It codes for CASSMHSGSETSYEQYF. The chain recombines TRBV18 with TRBJ2-7; no clear D. Trimming removed 5 bases at V and 0 bases at J, with 20 bases between. Germline loops: CDR1 KGHSH, CDR2 LQKENI. This CDR3 is 17 amino acids long.

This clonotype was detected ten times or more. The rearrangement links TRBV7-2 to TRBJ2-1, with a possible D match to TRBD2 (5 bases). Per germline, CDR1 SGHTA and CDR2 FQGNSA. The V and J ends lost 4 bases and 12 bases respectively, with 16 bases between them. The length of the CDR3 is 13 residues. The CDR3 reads CASSSLAPPVQFF. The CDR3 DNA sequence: TGTGCCAGCAGCTCTTTAGCGCCCCCTGTGCAGTTCTTC.

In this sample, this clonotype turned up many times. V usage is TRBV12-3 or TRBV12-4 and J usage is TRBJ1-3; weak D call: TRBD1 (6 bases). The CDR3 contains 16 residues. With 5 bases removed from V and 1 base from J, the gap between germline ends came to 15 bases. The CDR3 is CASSQRGGPSGNTIYF. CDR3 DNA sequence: TGTGCCAGCAGTCAGCGGGGGGGCCCATCTGGAAACACCATATATTTT.

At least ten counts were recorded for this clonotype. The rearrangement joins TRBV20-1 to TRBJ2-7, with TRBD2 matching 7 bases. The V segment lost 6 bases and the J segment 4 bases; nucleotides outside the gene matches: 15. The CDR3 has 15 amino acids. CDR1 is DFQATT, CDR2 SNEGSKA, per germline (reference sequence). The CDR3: CSAPKRDGPHYEQYF. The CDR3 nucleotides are TGCAGTGCCCCTAAGCGGGACGGCCCTCATTACGAGCAGTACTTC.

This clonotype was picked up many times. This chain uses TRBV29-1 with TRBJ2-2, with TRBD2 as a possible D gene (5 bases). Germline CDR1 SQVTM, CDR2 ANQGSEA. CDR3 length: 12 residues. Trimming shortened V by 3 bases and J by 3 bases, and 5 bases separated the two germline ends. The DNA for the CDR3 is TGCAGCGTTGAGCGGGACACCGGGGAGCTGTTTTTT. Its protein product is CSVERDTGELFF.

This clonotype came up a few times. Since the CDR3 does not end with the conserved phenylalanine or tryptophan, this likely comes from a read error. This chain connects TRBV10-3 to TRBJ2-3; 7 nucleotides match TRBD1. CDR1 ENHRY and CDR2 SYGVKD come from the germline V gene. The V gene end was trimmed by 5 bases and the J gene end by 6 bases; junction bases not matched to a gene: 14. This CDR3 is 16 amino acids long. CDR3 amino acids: CAISPRTGLPGDTQYL. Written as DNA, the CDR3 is TGTGCCATCAGTCCCCGGACAGGACTCCCGGGGGATACGCAGTATCTT.

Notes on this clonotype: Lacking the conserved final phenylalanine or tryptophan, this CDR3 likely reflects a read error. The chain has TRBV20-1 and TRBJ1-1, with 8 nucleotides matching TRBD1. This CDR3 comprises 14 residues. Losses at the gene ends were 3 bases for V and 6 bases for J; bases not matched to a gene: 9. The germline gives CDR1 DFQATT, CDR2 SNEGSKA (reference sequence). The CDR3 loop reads CSARRTGRHAEAFS. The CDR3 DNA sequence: TGCAGTGCTAGGAGGACAGGGCGGCACGCTGAAGCTTTCTCT.

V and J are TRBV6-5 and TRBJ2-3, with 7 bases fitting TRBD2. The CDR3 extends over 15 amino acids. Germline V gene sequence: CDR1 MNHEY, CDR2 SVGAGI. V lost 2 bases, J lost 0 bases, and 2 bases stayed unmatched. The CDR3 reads CASSYDGRSTDTQYF. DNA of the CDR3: TGTGCCAGCAGTTACGACGGGAGGAGCACAGATACGCAGTATTTT.

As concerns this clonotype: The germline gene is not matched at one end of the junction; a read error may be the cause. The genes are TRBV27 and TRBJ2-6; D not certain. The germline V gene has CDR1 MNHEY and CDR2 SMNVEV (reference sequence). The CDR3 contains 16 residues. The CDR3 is CATSDAFYSGANVLTF. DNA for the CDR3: TGTGCCACCAGTGACGCATTTTACTCTGGGGCCAACGTCCTGACTTTC. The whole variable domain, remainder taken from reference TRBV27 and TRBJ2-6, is EAQVTQNPRYLITVTGKKLTVTCSQNMNHEYMSWYRQDPGLGLRQIYYSMNVEVTDKGDVPEGYKVSRKEKRNFPLILESPSPNQTSLYFCATSDAFYSGANVLTFGAGSRLTVL.

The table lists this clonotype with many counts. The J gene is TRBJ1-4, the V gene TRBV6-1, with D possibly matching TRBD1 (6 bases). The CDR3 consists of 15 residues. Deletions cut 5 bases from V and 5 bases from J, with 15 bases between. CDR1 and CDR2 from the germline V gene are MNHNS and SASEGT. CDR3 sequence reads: CASSRTTGRNEKLFF. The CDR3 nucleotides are TGTGCCAGCAGTCGGACAACAGGGAGGAATGAAAAACTGTTTTTT.

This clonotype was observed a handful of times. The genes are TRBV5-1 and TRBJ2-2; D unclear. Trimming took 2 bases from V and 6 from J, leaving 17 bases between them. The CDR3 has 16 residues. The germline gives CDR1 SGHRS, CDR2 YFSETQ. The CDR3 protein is CASSFLFQAGSGELFF. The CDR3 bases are TGCGCCAGCAGCTTCCTTTTTCAGGCCGGTTCCGGGGAGCTGTTTTTT.

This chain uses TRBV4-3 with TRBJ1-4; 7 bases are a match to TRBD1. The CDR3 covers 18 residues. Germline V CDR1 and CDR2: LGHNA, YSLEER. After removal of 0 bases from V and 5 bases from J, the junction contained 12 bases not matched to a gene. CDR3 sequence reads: CASSQDIWQGEWNEKLFF. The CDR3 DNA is TGCGCCAGCAGCCAAGATATTTGGCAGGGGGAGTGGAATGAAAAACTGTTTTTT.

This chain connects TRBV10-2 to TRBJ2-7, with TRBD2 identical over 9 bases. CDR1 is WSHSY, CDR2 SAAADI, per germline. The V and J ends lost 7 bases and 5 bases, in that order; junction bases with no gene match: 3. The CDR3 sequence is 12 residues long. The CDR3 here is CASNLAGDEQYF. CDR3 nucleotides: TGCGCCAGCAATTTAGCGGGGGACGAGCAGTACTTC.